A selection of T cell receptor beta chains follows, all from one sample in a study of blood T cell repertoires in COVID-19. The method was immunoSEQ multiplex PCR; TCRdb's version includes in-frame clones alone and lacks a portion of them. This sample yields roughly 36,000 clones, of which approximately 94% are seen a single time; roughly 4% belongs to the top ten. The sequenced sample was peripheral blood. The receptors originated from a human donor with active COVID-19. The donor label of this sample is uncertain. CDR3s include the opening cysteine and the closing phenylalanine or tryptophan. D genes are given only for firm matches. Rows give clone size only sometimes, using once, few, many, or a class for an expanded clone.

j_gene	v_gene	abundance	d_gene	CDR3aa	CDR3nt
TRBJ1-5	TRBV19	-	TRBD1	CASSEDRVQPQHF	TGTGCCAGTAGTGAGGACAGGGTCCAGCCCCAGCATTTT
TRBJ2-5	TRBV7-9	-	TRBD1	CASSFGTGETQYF	TGTGCCAGCAGCTTCGGGACAGGGGAGACCCAGTACTTC
TRBJ1-2	TRBV21-1	once	-	CASSKAQGRGHLCGYTF	TGTGCCAGCAGCAAAGCCCAAGGCAGGGGCCATCTGTGTGGCTACACCTTC
TRBJ2-1	TRBV7-2	-	TRBD2	CASTRTSGSNEQFF	TGTGCCAGCACCCGGACTAGCGGGAGTAATGAGCAGTTCTTC
TRBJ2-7	TRBV3-1/TRBV3-2	-	TRBD1	CASSQATGGAYEQYF	TGTGCCAGCAGCCAGGCGACAGGGGGGGCCTACGAGCAGTACTTC
TRBJ2-7	TRBV7-6	-	-	CASSPQGGASEQYF	TGTGCCAGCAGCCCCCAGGGGGGCGCTAGCGAGCAGTACTTC
TRBJ2-2	TRBV19	-	TRBD2	CAGSSGYSGELFF	TGTGCCGGGTCTAGCGGGTATTCCGGGGAGCTGTTTTTT
TRBJ1-2	TRBV6-4	-	-	CASSASVGALGYTF	TGTGCCAGCAGTGCCTCGGTTGGGGCGCTGGGCTACACCTTC
TRBJ2-5	TRBV19	-	-	CASSQGLEETQYF	TGTGCCAGTAGTCAGGGTCTGGAAGAGACCCAGTACTTC
TRBJ2-4	TRBV6-5	once	-	CASSSGGRNIQYF	TGTGCCAGCAGCTCAGGGGGGAGAAACATTCAGTACTTC
TRBJ2-3	TRBV6-4	-	-	CASSESTGDTQYF	TGTGCCAGCAGTGAGTCCACCGGAGATACGCAGTATTTT
TRBJ2-6	TRBV10-3	-	TRBD2	CAISDGTSGRLGANVLTF	TGTGCCATCAGTGATGGGACTAGCGGACGTCTGGGCGCCAACGTCCTGACTTTC
TRBJ2-7	TRBV9	-	TRBD1	CASSPTTGAWEQYF	TGTGCCAGCAGCCCAACTACAGGGGCTTGGGAGCAGTACTTC
TRBJ2-1	TRBV7-9	-	-	CASSARRGTHNEQFF	TGTGCCAGCAGCGCCCGTCGCGGGACCCACAATGAGCAGTTCTTC
TRBJ2-5	TRBV5-1	-	TRBD1	CASSVQGALRETQYF	TGCGCCAGCAGCGTACAGGGGGCGCTGAGGGAGACCCAGTACTTC
TRBJ1-2	TRBV3-1/TRBV3-2	-	-	CASTRGVTSGYTF	TGTGCCAGCACACGGGGGGTCACGTCCGGCTACACCTTC
TRBJ2-1	TRBV5-1	-	TRBD2	CASSLTSGREGEQFF	TGCGCCAGCAGTCTGACTAGCGGGAGGGAGGGTGAGCAGTTCTTC
TRBJ1-2	TRBV5-1	-	TRBD1	CASSPRQGPDYGYTF	TGCGCCAGCAGCCCCCGACAGGGGCCGGACTATGGCTACACCTTC
TRBJ2-4	TRBV19	-	TRBD2	CASSIGSGGRIQYF	TGTGCCAGTAGTATCGGGTCGGGGGGGCGTATTCAGTACTTC
TRBJ2-7	TRBV7-9	-	-	CASSRLLGGAEAAEQYF	TGTGCCAGCAGCCGACTGTTAGGGGGGGCGGAGGCCGCCGAGCAGTACTTC
TRBJ2-7	TRBV9	-	-	CASSPGSSYEQYF	TGTGCCAGCAGCCCCGGGTCCTCCTACGAGCAGTACTTC
TRBJ1-1	TRBV19	-	TRBD1	CASSMPRDRGVYEAFF	TGTGCCAGTAGTATGCCTCGAGACAGGGGTGTCTATGAAGCTTTCTTT
TRBJ2-1	TRBV11-3	once	-	CASSLMETAYNEQFF	TGTGCCAGCAGCTTAATGGAGACAGCCTACAATGAGCAGTTCTTC
TRBJ1-6	TRBV3-1/TRBV3-2	once	TRBD1	CASSPRDRNSPLHF	TGTGCCAGCAGCCCCCGGGACAGGAATTCACCCCTCCACTTT
TRBJ2-3	TRBV5-4	-	-	CASSSDGASTDTQYF	TGTGCCAGCAGCTCCGACGGAGCTAGCACAGATACGCAGTATTTT
TRBJ2-7	TRBV18	-	-	CASSTGGGLYEQYF	TGTGCCAGCTCAACGGGGGGCGGGCTGTACGAGCAGTACTTC
TRBJ1-3	TRBV7-2	-	-	CASSPPGGSGTIYF	TGTGCCAGCAGTCCCCCGGGGGGGTCAGGCACCATATATTTT
TRBJ1-5	TRBV19	-	-	CASSIINQPQHF	TGTGCCAGTAGTATCATTAATCAGCCCCAGCATTTT
TRBJ2-7	TRBV28	-	TRBD1	CASSLMRGHYEQYF	TGTGCCAGCAGTTTAATGAGGGGGCACTACGAGCAGTACTTC
TRBJ2-1	TRBV5-1	once	-	CASSLYGGGSSYNEQFF	TGCGCCAGCAGCTTGTATGGTGGTGGCAGCTCCTACAATGAGCAGTTCTTC
TRBJ1-6	TRBV6-5	-	-	CASRDNNSPLHF	TGTGCCAGCCGGGACAATAATTCACCCCTCCACTTT
TRBJ2-2	TRBV7-9	-	-	CASTRTGKEGELFF	TGTGCCAGCACCCGGACCGGGAAAGAGGGGGAGCTGTTTTTT
TRBJ1-5	TRBV2	-	TRBD1	CASSPTGGQPQHF	TGTGCCAGCAGTCCTACAGGGGGGCAGCCCCAGCATTTT
TRBJ1-4	TRBV5-5	-	-	CASSLSAGGNNEKLFF	TGTGCCAGCAGCTTGTCGGCTGGGGGGAATAATGAAAAACTGTTTTTT
TRBJ2-7	TRBV5-1	-	TRBD1	CASSFGKVQGQNYEQYF	TGCGCCAGCAGCTTTGGTAAAGTGCAGGGACAGAACTACGAGCAGTACTTC
TRBJ2-7	TRBV5-6	-	-	CASSLVSGVPGEQYF	TGTGCCAGCAGCTTGGTTTCGGGGGTTCCGGGTGAGCAGTACTTC
TRBJ2-7	TRBV6-2/TRBV6-3	-	TRBD2	CASSYASGMGQYF	TGTGCCAGCAGTTACGCTAGCGGGATGGGGCAGTACTTC
TRBJ2-5	TRBV11-2	few	-	CASSLSTGGETQYF	TGTGCCAGCAGCTTAAGTACAGGAGGGGAGACCCAGTACTTC
TRBJ1-6	TRBV14	-	TRBD1	CASSPRWTGSDSPLHF	TGTGCCAGCAGCCCCCGATGGACAGGCTCGGATTCACCCCTCCACTTT
TRBJ2-3	TRBV9	-	-	CASSVAVQGTGADTQYF	TGTGCCAGCAGCGTAGCTGTCCAGGGGACCGGGGCAGATACGCAGTATTTT
TRBJ2-1	TRBV10-3	-	-	CAISDGASEYNEQFF	TGTGCCATCAGTGACGGGGCTAGCGAGTACAATGAGCAGTTCTTC
TRBJ1-1	TRBV3-1/TRBV3-2	-	TRBD1	CASSQEIRGLSGRAFF	TGTGCCAGCAGCCAGGAAATCAGGGGGTTGTCGGGTAGAGCTTTCTTT
TRBJ1-2	TRBV14	-	TRBD1	CASSHTEGAVNYGYTF	TGTGCCAGCAGCCACACGGAGGGGGCAGTTAACTATGGCTACACCTTC
TRBJ2-3	TRBV11-3	-	-	CASSFDAGTTDTQYF	TGTGCCAGCAGCTTCGACGCAGGAACCACAGATACGCAGTATTTT
TRBJ1-6	TRBV19	few	-	CASGGRSSYNSPLHF	TGTGCCAGCGGAGGACGGAGCTCCTATAATTCACCCCTCCACTTT
TRBJ1-2	TRBV5-1	-	TRBD1	CASSIGQGLANYGYTF	TGCGCCAGCAGCATTGGACAGGGTCTGGCTAACTATGGCTACACCTTC